This T cell receptor (beta chain) was recorded in a study of beta chain features in type 1 diabetes listed by TCRdb under 2018. General notes on the study: No differences in mean age, gender distribution, total cell number or subset yield were found between patients and healthy donors. A total of about 100 million sorted cells were examined across all samples, and RNA yield correlated strongly with the number of cells per subset. Regulatory and stem cell-like memory subsets were obtained from only 8 patients and roughly eight healthy donors, while naive and central memory subsets were obtained from all 28 donors. In the study, recently diagnosed type 1 diabetes patients and matched healthy donors were compared on the TCRB repertoires of their sorted circulating CD4+ T cell subsets. General findings and caveats noted by the study authors: Naive, central memory and regulatory TCRB repertoires appeared more similar among patients than among healthy donors. Because cDNA rather than genomic DNA was sequenced, highly expressing activated cells could have been over-represented, although no difference in activation and CD3 levels was found between groups. Shorter templates might be favored by PCR, yet because patient and control samples were amplified and corrected together, any such skew would affect both groups equally. At VDJ recombination sites, patients with type 1 diabetes made fewer insertions and deleted more nucleotides, a pattern implying thymic rearrangement abnormalities. Because small numbers of individuals were included in the HLA sub-analyses, any influence of HLA type on TCRB rearrangement was left unresolved. In all four CD4+ subsets, TCRB CDR3 length was moderately but significantly shorter in type 1 diabetes patients.

Each donor gave one peripheral blood draw, averaging approximately 110 mL, which was collected into heparinised tubes. Naive, central memory, regulatory and stem cell-like memory CD4+ T cells were sorted on a BD FACSAria II using a panel including CD45RO, CCR7, CD25, CD127, CD95 and CD27. Purity was above 95% for every sorted population. Right away, PBMCs were isolated by Lymphoprep density gradient centrifugation and were stained directly, with no culture step. So that batch effects would be minimized, each experiment stained and sorted samples in pairs, pairing one healthy donor with one patient. From cysteine to phenylalanine, the CDR3 is 13 amino acids long. Solely the CDR3 DNA is kept, with 39 bases framed from the first base. According to the germline V gene, CDR1 reads SGHRS and CDR2 reads YFSETQ. Between the V and J ends, shortened by 3 bases and 1 base respectively, the junction contains 8 bases.

As concerns this clone: Its antigen remains undetermined. Base qualities are not at hand, and no much larger clone is one base apart.

The entire isolated RNA was reverse transcribed using the High Capacity cDNA Reverse Transcription Kit, and thus expressed TCRB transcripts were sequenced. Deep immunoSEQ sequencing was performed on naive, central memory and regulatory T cell samples, with an average of about 4 million total reads per sample. Sorted cells were lysed in RLT buffer and RNA was extracted with DNase-treated RNeasy Micro or Mini kits, depending on cell number. To prevent cross-contamination, each cell subset was processed individually, whereas patient and healthy donor samples were processed jointly. The immunoSEQ multiplex PCR was used to amplify TCRB sequences from cDNA, generating 87-bp fragments that spanned the CDR3 region. Sequencing of the amplicons was done on the Illumina HiSeq platform. Regarding the original processing steps: PCR bias was corrected computationally using synthetic template baselines, and reads within Hamming distance 2 were collapsed, with unmergeable singletons discarded. Reads were aligned to IMGT to assign V, D and J genes, CDR3 length, and insertions or deletions at six rearrangement sites. Clonotype counts were normalized to sorted cell number within each subset before computing true diversity and Gini coefficients with the tcR R package. The overlap coefficient, calculated on TCRB nucleotide sequences, was used to measure repertoire sharing. TCRdb took over this immuneACCESS table, retaining in-frame rearrangements with V and J assigned. Such tables are incomplete; in checked studies, under half of the missing clones stem from an unresolved V gene, and the remainder is unexplained. V and J calls and clone size are given by that table; D and trimming were obtained from the DNA. This sample gives around 180,000 clones in total; about an eighth of them show up just once. The leading ten clones occupy 0.6% to 0.8% of the sample.

The rearrangement joined TRBV5-1 to TRBJ2-7; TRBD2 is possibly the D segment (6 matching bases). The receptor was isolated from a woman under 30 in good health. Specimen: central memory CD4+ T cells from blood. The sequence in DNA is TGCGCCAGCAGCTGGGACTCATCCTACGAGCAGTACTTC. Its translation is CASSWDSSYEQYF.